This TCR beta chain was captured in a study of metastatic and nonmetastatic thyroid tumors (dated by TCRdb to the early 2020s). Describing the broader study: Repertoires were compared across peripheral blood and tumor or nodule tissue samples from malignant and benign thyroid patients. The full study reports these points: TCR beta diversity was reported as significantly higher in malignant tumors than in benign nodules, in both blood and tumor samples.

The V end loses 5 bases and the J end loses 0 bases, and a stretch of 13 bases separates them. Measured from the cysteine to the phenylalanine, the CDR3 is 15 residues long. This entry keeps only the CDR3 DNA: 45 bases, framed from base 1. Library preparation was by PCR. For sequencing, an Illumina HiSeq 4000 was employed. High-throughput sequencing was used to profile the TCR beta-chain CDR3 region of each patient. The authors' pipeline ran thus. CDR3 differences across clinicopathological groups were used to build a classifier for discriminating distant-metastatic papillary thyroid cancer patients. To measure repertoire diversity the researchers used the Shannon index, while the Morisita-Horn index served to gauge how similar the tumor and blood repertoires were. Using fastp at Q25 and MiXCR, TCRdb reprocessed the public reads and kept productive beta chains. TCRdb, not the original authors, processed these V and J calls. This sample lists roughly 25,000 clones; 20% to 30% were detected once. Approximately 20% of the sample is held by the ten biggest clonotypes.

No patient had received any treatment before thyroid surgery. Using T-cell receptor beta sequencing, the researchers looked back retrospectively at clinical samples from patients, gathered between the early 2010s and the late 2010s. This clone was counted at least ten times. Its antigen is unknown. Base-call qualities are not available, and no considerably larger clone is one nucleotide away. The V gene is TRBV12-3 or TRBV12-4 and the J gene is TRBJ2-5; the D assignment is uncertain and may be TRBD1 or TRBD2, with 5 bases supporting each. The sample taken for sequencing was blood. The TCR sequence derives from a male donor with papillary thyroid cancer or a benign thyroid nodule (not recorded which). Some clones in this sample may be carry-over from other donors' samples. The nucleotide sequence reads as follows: TGTGCCAGCAGTGCCGAGGGGCGGAACCAAGAGACCCAGTACTTC. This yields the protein CASSAEGRNQETQYF.